This T cell receptor beta chain was obtained from a study of OX40 agonist ivuxolimab in advanced cancers. Study-wide background: Those enrolled were less than 85% male, with a mean age of around 60 years and ages from about 20 to 80.

Whole-study findings and limits: In the expanded peripheral T cells, antigen specificity was never determined. Partial responders at 0.1-3.0 mg/kg had among the lowest clonal expansion. CD4+ T cells averaged fewer expanded clones than CD8+ T cells.

The J segment lost 1 base and the V segment lost 4 bases, leaving 5 bases of the junction unmatched. This CDR3 has 14 amino acids. The germline V gene encodes CDR1 SQVTM and CDR2 ANQGSEA. Remarks on this clone: The antigen remains unidentified.

Profiling relied on immunoSEQ multiplex PCR, and the TCRdb table lists in-frame clones only, not all of them. The sample consists of 60,000 to 65,000 clones, 75% to 90% of them appearing once. V gene TRBV29-1 combines with J gene TRBJ1-1, with 8 bases aligning to TRBD1. This clonotype originated in an adult with an advanced solid tumor such as melanoma, head and neck, liver or kidney cancer. Sequencing used CD4+ or CD8+ T cells sorted from blood, obtained in a trial of the OX40 agonist ivuxolimab. For the CDR3, the DNA is TGCAGCGTTGCTGGACAGGGAGGGAACACTGAAGCTTTCTTT. It codes for CSVAGQGGNTEAFF.